Listed below are T cell receptor beta chains from one sample, sequenced in a study of T cells in Graves' hyperthyroidism and ophthalmopathy. Each CDR3 protein gets one entry after TCRdb re-called the multiplex PCR reads with MiXCR. The sample records about 290,000 distinct CDR3 sequences, over 12% being singletons. Material for sequencing was blood. The source is a woman aged 45-65 years with Graves' hyperthyroidism that later progressed to Graves' ophthalmopathy. Both conserved end residues are part of each CDR3. D genes are given only for firm matches. Only part of the rows carry a size: once, few, many, or a class if the clone is expanded.

v_call	d_call	j_call	clone_size	cdr3_nt	cdr3_aa
TRBV3-1	.	TRBJ1-1	many	TGTGCCAGCAGCCAATCTGGGAGCGGCACTGAAGCTTTCTTT	CASSQSGSGTEAFF
TRBV2	.	TRBJ2-1	many	TGTGCCAGCAGTCCCCTACTCCCGGGTGTGGATGAGCAGTTCTTC	CASSPLLPGVDEQFF
TRBV29-1	TRBD1	TRBJ1-1	many	TGCAGCATTGCTACCGGGACAGGGGTCGGATCGGCTTTCTTT	CSIATGTGVGSAFF
TRBV5-1	.	TRBJ2-1	.	TGCGCCAGCAGCAGCGGGACAGGCTACAATGAGCAGTTCTTC	CASSSGTGYNEQFF
TRBV2	.	TRBJ1-6	many	TGTGCCAGCAGTGATCTTCGGTATAATTCACCCCTCCACTTT	CASSDLRYNSPLHF
TRBV7-3	.	TRBJ1-3	few	TGTGCCAGCAGCTCCAGCCCGAGCAGAGCTGGAACCACCATATATTTT	CASSSSPSRAGTTIYF
TRBV6-1	TRBD2	TRBJ2-7	many	TGTGCCAGCAGTCGGGGGGGGCGGATCTCCTACGAGCAGTACTTC	CASSRGGRISYEQYF
TRBV27	TRBD1	TRBJ1-6	.	TGTGCCAGCAGTTTACGACAGGGCCATAATTCACCCCTCCACTTT	CASSLRQGHNSPLHF
TRBV28	.	TRBJ2-7	few	TGTGCCAGCAGTTCCAACAGGGAGTTGGACGAGCAGTACTTC	CASSSNRELDEQYF
TRBV6-1	TRBD1	TRBJ2-5	.	TGTGCCAGCAACACAGGGGGCAGGGAGACCCAGTACTTC	CASNTGGRETQYF
TRBV7-3	.	TRBJ2-3	.	TGTGCCAGCAGCTTAGGTGGGGGGAACCCCACAGATACGCAGTATTTT	CASSLGGGNPTDTQYF
TRBV5-1	.	TRBJ1-6	.	TGCGCCAGCAGCTTGGAGGGGATCTATAATTCACCCCTCCACTTT	CASSLEGIYNSPLHF
TRBV6-1	TRBD1	TRBJ2-5	many	TGTGCCAGCAGGGACAGGGGAAAAGAGACCCAGTACTTC	CASRDRGKETQYF
TRBV7-2	TRBD1	TRBJ2-5	once	TGTGCCAGCAGCTGGACAGGGACACAAGAGACCCAGTACTTC	CASSWTGTQETQYF
TRBV11-3	.	TRBJ2-1	many	TGTGCCAGCAGCTCCAGACCGAACCCCCACAATGAGCAGTTCTTC	CASSSRPNPHNEQFF
TRBV2	.	TRBJ2-5	many	TGTGCCAGCACCTCCGGTCCGGGGGAGACCCAGTACTTC	CASTSGPGETQYF
TRBV30	.	TRBJ2-3	many	TGTGCCTTCACAGGACCTAGCACAGATACGCAGTATTTT	CAFTGPSTDTQYF
TRBV20-1	TRBD1	TRBJ2-7	many	TGCAGTGCTAGAGAGGACAGGTCCTACGAGCAGTACTTC	CSAREDRSYEQYF
TRBV7-9	.	TRBJ2-1	.	TGTGCCAGCAGCCCTGGAAACAATGAGCAGTTCTTC	CASSPGNNEQFF
TRBV5-1	TRBD2	TRBJ2-1	many	TGCGCCAGCAGCCCGGGGGGTAGCCAAGATAATGAGCAGTTCTTC	CASSPGGSQDNEQFF
TRBV20-1	TRBD2	TRBJ2-3	.	TGCAGTGCAACACTAGCGGGAGGGCCGACAGATACGCAGTATTTT	CSATLAGGPTDTQYF
TRBV5-1	.	TRBJ2-1	many	TGCGCCAGCAGCCCTGGAGGACACAATGAGCAGTTCTTC	CASSPGGHNEQFF
TRBV28	TRBD2	TRBJ2-7	many	TGTGCCACCCGAAAAGCGGGAGAAGTCTACGAGCAGTACTTC	CATRKAGEVYEQYF